This T cell receptor beta chain was recorded in a study of blood T cell repertoires in COVID-19. Study-wide background: Sites in the United States, Italy and Spain provided acute and convalescent COVID-19 samples. PBMCs, B-cell-depleted T cells, or T cells provided the cDNA or gDNA that made up the material.

Trimming cost V 0 bases and J 4 bases, with 9 bases left between them. The germline V gene encodes CDR1 SGHAT and CDR2 FQNNGV. This CDR3 is built from 15 residues. In the source study's methods: Reference gene primer amplification yielded estimated nucleated cell counts. Clones were read by immunoSEQ multiplex PCR, and TCRdb kept only the in-frame ones, dropping some. That table furnishes V, J and clone size, whereas the DNA furnished D and trimming. The sample yields 120,000 to 150,000 clones, around 86% seen once. The chain couples TRBV11-2 to TRBJ2-2; no firm D call. This TCR derives from a man in his forties or fifties who had recovered from COVID-19. The sample taken for sequencing was peripheral blood. The CDR3 protein is CASSLEERGTGELFF. The CDR3 DNA reads as TGTGCCAGCAGCTTAGAGGAGCGTGGCACCGGGGAGCTGTTTTTT.